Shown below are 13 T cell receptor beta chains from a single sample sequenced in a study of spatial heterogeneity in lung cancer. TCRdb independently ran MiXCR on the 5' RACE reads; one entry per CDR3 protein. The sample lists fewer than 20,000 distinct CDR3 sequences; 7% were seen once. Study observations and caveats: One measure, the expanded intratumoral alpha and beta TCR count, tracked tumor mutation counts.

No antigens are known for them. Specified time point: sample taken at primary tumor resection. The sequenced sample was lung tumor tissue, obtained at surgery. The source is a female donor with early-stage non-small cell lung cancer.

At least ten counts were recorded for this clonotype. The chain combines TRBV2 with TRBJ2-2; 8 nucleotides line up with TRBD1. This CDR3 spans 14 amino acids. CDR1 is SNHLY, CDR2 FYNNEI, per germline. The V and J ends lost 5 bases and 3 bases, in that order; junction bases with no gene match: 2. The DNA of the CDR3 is TGTGCCAGCAGTCAACAGGGGGACACCGGGGAGCTGTTTTTT. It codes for CASSQQGDTGELFF.

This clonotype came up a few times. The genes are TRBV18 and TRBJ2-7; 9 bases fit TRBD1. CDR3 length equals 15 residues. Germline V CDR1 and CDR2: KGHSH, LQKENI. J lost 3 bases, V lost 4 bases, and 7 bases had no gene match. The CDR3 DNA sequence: TGTGCCAGCTCACTGACAGGGGGAAACTACTACGAGCAGTACTTC. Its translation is CASSLTGGNYYEQYF.

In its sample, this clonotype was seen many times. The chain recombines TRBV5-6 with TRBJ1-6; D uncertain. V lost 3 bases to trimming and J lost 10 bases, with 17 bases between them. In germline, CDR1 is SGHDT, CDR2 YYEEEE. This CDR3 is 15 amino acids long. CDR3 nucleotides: TGTGCCAGCAGCTACCGTTCCAGGCCAGGATCACCCCTCCACTTT. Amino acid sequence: CASSYRSRPGSPLHF.

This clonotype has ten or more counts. The CDR3 spells CSARTSGDYNEQFF. As DNA, the CDR3 is TGCAGTGCCAGGACTAGCGGGGACTACAATGAGCAGTTCTTC. This chain connects TRBV20-1 to TRBJ2-1; 12 bases line up with TRBD2. Unmatched junction bases numbered 3, after V lost 6 bases and J lost 3 bases. Germline values: CDR1 DFQATT, CDR2 SNEGSKA (reference sequence). This CDR3 region has 14 residues.

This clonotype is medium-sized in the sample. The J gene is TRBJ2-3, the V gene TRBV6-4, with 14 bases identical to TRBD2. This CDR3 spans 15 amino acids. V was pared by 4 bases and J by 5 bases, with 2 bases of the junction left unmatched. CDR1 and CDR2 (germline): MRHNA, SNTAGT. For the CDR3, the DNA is TGTGCCAGCAGTGGACTAGCGGGGGGGCTAGATACGCAGTATTTT. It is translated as CASSGLAGGLDTQYF.

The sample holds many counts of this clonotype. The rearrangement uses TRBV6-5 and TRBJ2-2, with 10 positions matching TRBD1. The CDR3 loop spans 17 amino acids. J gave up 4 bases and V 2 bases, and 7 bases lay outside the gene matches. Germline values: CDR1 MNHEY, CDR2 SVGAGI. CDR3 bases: TGTGCCAGCAGTTACAGAGGGACAGGGGCGGGCACCGGGGAGCTGTTTTTT. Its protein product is CASSYRGTGAGTGELFF.

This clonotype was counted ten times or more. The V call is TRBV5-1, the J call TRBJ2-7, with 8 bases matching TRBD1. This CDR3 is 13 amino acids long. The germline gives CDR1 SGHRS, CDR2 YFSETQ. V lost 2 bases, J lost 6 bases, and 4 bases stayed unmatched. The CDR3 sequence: CASSFRQGREQYF. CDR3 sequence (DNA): TGCGCCAGCAGCTTTCGACAGGGGCGCGAGCAGTACTTC.

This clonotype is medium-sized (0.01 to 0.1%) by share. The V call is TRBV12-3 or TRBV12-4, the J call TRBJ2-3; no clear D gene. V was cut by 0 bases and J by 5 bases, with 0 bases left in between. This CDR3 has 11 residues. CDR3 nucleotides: TGTGCCAGCAGTTTAGCAGATACGCAGTATTTT. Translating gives CASSLADTQYF.

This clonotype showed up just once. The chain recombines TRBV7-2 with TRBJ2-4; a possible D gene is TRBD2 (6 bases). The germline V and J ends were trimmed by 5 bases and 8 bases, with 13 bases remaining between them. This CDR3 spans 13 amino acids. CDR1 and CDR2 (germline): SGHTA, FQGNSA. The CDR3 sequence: CASSVNRRDIQYF. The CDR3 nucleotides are TGTGCCAGCAGCGTGAACAGGAGGGACATTCAGTACTTC.

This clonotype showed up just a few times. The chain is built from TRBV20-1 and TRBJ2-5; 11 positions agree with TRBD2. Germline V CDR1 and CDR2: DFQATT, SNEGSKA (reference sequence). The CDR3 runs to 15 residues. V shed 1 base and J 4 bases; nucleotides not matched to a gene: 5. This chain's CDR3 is CSARGSSGGRETQYF. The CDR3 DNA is TGCAGTGCTAGAGGGTCTAGCGGGGGGCGAGAGACCCAGTACTTC.

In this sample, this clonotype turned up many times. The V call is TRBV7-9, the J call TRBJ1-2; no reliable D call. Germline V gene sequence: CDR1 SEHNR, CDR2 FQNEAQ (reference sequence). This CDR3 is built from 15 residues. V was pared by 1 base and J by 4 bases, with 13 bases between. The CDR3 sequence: CASSLGSGEAYGYTF. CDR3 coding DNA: TGTGCCAGCAGCTTAGGGTCCGGCGAGGCCTATGGCTACACCTTC.

The CDR3 sequence is CASSLGSAGGADTQYF. The CDR3 DNA reads as TGTGCCAGCAGCTTAGGGTCAGCGGGCGGCGCAGATACGCAGTATTTT. V usage is TRBV11-3 and J usage is TRBJ2-3; tentative D call: TRBD2 (6 bases). Trimming removed 1 base from V and 4 bases from J, with 15 bases in between. Germline V gives CDR1 SGHNT, CDR2 YENEEA. The CDR3 length is 16 residues.

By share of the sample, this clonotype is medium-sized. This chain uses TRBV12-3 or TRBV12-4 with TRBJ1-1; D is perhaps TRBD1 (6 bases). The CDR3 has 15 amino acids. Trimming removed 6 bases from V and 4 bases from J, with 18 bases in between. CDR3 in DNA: TGTGCCAGCAGGCGCTCGGGGAGGGGGAGCACTGAAGCTTTCTTT. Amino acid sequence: CASRRSGRGSTEAFF.